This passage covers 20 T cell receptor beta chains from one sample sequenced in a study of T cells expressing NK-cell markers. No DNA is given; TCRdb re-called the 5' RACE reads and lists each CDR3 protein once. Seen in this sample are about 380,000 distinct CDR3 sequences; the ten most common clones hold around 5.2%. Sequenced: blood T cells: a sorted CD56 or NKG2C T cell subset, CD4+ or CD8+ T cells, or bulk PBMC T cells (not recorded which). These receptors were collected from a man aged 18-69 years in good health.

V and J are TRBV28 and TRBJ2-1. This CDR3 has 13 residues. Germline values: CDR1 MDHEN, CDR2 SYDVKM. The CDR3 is CASSFGVWYEQFF.

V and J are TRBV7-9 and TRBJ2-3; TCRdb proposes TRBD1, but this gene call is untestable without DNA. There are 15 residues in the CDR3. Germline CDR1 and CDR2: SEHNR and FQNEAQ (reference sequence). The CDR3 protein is CASSIGSGTTDTQYF.

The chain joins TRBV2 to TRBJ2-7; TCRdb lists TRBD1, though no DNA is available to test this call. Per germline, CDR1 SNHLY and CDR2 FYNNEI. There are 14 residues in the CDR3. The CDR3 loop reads CASSVGGRNYEQYF.

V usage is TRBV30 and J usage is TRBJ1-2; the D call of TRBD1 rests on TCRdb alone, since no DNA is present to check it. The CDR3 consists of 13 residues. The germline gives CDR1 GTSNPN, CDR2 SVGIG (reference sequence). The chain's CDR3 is CARARAGGGGYTF. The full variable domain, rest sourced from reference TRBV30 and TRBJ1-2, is SQTIHQWPATLVQPVGSPLSLECTVEGTSNPNLYWYRQAAGRGLQLLFYSVGIGQISSEVPQNLSASRPQDRQFILSSKKLLLSDSGFYLCARARAGGGGYTFGSGTRLTVV.

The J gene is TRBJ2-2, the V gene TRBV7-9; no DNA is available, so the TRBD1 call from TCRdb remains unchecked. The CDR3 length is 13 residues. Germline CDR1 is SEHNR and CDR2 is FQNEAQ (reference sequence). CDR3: CASQTGNTGELFF.

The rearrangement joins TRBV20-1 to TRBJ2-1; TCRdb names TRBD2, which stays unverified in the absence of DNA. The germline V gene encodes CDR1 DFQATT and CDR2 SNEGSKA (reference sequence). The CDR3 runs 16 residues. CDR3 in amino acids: CSATGMTSGSYNEQFF.

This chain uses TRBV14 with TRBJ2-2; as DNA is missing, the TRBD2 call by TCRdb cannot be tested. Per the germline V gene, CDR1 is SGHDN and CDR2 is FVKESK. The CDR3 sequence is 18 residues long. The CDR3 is CASSQRQGFYANTGELFF.

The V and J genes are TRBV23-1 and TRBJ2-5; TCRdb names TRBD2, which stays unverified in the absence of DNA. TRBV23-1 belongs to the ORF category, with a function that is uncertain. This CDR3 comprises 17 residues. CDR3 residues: CASSQVGRDLAQETQYF.

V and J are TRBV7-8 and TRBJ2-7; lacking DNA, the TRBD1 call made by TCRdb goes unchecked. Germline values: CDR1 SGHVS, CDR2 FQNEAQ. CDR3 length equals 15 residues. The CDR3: CASSSVLGNTIGLYF.

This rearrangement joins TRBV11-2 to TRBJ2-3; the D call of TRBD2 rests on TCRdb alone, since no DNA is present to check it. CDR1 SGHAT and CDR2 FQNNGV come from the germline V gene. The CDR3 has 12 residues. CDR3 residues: CASSPHPGAQYF.

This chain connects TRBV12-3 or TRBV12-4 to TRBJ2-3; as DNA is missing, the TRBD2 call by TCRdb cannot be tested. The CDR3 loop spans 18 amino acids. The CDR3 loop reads CASSLDASGGIDTDTQYF.

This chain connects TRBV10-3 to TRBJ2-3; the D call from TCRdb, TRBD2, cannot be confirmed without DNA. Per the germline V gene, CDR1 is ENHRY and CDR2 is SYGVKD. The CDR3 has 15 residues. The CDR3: CAISVSGGALDTQYF.

The CDR3 sequence: CASSQGLGNYEQYF. This chain uses TRBV4-2 with TRBJ2-7; TCRdb proposes TRBD2, but this gene call is untestable without DNA. Germline loops: CDR1 LGHNA, CDR2 YNFKEQ. CDR3 length equals 14 residues.

The CDR3 region is CASSRSGGDGTQYF. J is TRBJ2-3 and V is TRBV12-3 or TRBV12-4; TCRdb names TRBD1, which stays unverified in the absence of DNA. There are 14 residues in the CDR3.

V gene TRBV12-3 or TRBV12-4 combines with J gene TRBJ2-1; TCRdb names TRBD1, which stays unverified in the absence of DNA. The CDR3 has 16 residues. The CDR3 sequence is CASSSVSGTGANEQFF.

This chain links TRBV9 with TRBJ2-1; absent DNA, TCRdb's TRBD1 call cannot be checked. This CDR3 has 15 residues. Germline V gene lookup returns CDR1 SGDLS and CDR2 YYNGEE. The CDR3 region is CASSAGRITYNEQFF.

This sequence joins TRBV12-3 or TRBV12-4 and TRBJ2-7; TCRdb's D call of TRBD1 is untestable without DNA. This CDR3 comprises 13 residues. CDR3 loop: CASSLIRVGEQYF.

This chain's CDR3 is CAIRGGTTEAFF. The chain couples TRBV10-3 to TRBJ1-1; the TCRdb call, TRBD1, lacks DNA for checking. Germline loops: CDR1 ENHRY, CDR2 SYGVKD. The CDR3 is made up of 12 amino acids.

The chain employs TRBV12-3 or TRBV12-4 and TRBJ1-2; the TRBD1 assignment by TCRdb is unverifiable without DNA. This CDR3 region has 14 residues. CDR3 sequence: CASSLRGADYGYTF.

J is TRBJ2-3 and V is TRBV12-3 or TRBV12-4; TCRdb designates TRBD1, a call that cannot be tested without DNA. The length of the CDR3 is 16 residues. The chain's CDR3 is CASSGARGVYTDTQYF.